This TCR beta chain was captured in a study of early T cells in non-severe SARS-CoV-2 infection. Each CDR3 protein is one row after TCRdb ran MiXCR on the 5' RACE reads. This table has more than 50,000 distinct CDR3 sequences, less than 9.5% appearing once. Worth noting for this clonotype: The antigen is not known.

V dropped 1 base and J dropped 4 bases, with 16 bases sitting between them. CDR1 and CDR2 (germline): SEHNR, FQNEAQ (reference sequence). The CDR3 runs 17 residues. General study findings and limits: Anti-spike CD8 specificities were favored by VDJdb matching, whose results missed private and CD4 specificities.

The chain employs TRBV7-9 and TRBJ2-2; maybe TRBD1 (5 bases). The TCR comes from an adult who was a healthcare worker with PCR-confirmed SARS-CoV-2 infection or an uninfected control (not recorded which). Sample: whole blood. CDR3: CASSLELGPSGTGELFF. CDR3 bases: TGTGCCAGCAGCTTAGAATTGGGGCCCTCGGGCACCGGGGAGCTGTTTTTT.